This TCR beta chain was sequenced during a study of blood T cell repertoires in COVID-19. V shed 6 bases, J shed 1 base, and the junction held 8 bases outside the gene matches. CDR3 length: 16 amino acids. Germline V gene lookup returns CDR1 MNHNY and CDR2 SVGAGI (reference sequence). Only in-frame clones appear in the TCRdb table, and some are missing; sequencing was by immunoSEQ multiplex PCR. The sample contains about 220,000 clones, 84% of which appear only once. The chain joins TRBV6-6 to TRBJ2-3, with TRBD2 matching 9 bases. The receptor's source is a middle-aged man with active or convalescent COVID-19. Specimen: peripheral blood. The CDR3 region has the DNA TGTGCCAGCAGACCGGGACTAGCATCTGGCACAGATACGCAGTATTTT. This encodes CASRPGLASGTDTQYF.